This TCR beta chain was documented in a study of radiotherapy plus CTLA-4 blockade in lung cancer. Looking at the study overall: Objective responses arose in 15% to 20% of patients, and approximately 30% experienced disease control.

CDR3 length: 19 residues. The ends were cut back, 0 bases at V and 3 bases at J, with 24 bases in the middle. Germline CDR1 and CDR2: LGHNA and YNFKEQ. Data came from immunoSEQ multiplex PCR; TCRdb stores just in-frame clones and leaves some out. Found here are some 12,000 clones, about 86% of them singletons; the top ten hold about 29%. Sequenced here: peripheral blood, sampled from a patient treated with radiotherapy plus ipilimumab. The receptor was derived from a human donor with non-small cell lung cancer that progressed on radiotherapy plus ipilimumab. This chain joins TRBV4-2 and TRBJ2-7; D remains ambiguous. The CDR3 protein is CASSQDVRFSAVSYYEQYF. CDR3 in DNA: TGTGCCAGCAGCCAAGACGTTCGTTTTTCAGCCGTAAGTTACTACGAGCAGTACTTC.